The rows below give T cell receptor beta chains drawn from one sample of a study of somatic mutations in cytotoxic T cells in rheumatoid arthritis. Method: immunoSEQ multiplex PCR; TCRdb's copy keeps in-frame clones and lacks some. The sample lists about 16,000 clones, 80% occurring once. Sample: CD8+ T cells sorted from blood. These TCRs come from an adult with rheumatoid arthritis. Each CDR3 is given with its conserved first and last residue. D genes are given only for firm matches. Expanded clones get a size class; other rows say once, few or many, or leave the size out.

length: 12; J: TRBJ1-1; V: TRBV6-5; D: .; size: .; CDR3: CASSHTGTEAFF; DNA: TGTGCCAGCAGTCATACAGGCACTGAAGCTTTCTTT
length: 13; J: TRBJ1-1; V: TRBV9; D: .; size: .; CDR3: CASSAGGKFEAFF; DNA: TGTGCCAGCAGCGCGGGGGGCAAATTTGAAGCTTTCTTT
length: 15; J: TRBJ2-5; V: TRBV7-9; D: TRBD2; size: .; CDR3: CASSTKTSGEGSQYF; DNA: TGTGCCAGCAGCACGAAGACTAGCGGGGAGGGATCCCAGTACTTC
length: 15; J: TRBJ2-2; V: TRBV30; D: TRBD2; size: .; CDR3: CAWSDGRGGTGELFF; DNA: TGTGCCTGGAGTGACGGGCGGGGGGGCACCGGGGAGCTGTTTTTT
length: 12; J: TRBJ1-2; V: TRBV29-1; D: .; size: .; CDR3: CSVIRGANGYTF; DNA: TGCAGCGTTATAAGGGGGGCGAATGGCTACACCTTC
length: 16; J: TRBJ2-1; V: TRBV6-4; D: .; size: .; CDR3: CASSEAGGAAYNEQFF; DNA: TGTGCCAGCAGTGAAGCAGGGGGGGCGGCCTACAATGAGCAGTTCTTC
length: 17; J: TRBJ2-7; V: TRBV30; D: .; size: .; CDR3: CAWSTPTPTGRSYEQYF; DNA: TGTGCCTGGAGCACCCCTACCCCCACAGGGAGGAGCTACGAGCAGTACTTC
length: 15; J: TRBJ2-6; V: TRBV7-3; D: .; size: .; CDR3: CASSLLATGANVLTF; DNA: TGTGCCAGCAGCTTACTGGCTACTGGGGCCAACGTCCTGACTTTC
length: 11; J: TRBJ1-1; V: TRBV30; D: .; size: .; CDR3: CAWSGSREAFF; DNA: TGTGCCTGGAGTGGGAGCAGGGAAGCTTTCTTT
length: 14; J: TRBJ2-7; V: TRBV27; D: TRBD2; size: .; CDR3: CASSLGAGAYEQYF; DNA: TGTGCCAGCAGTTTAGGGGCGGGAGCTTACGAGCAGTACTTC
length: 15; J: TRBJ1-5; V: TRBV7-3; D: .; size: .; CDR3: CASSFGSYSNQPQHF; DNA: TGTGCCAGCAGCTTCGGGAGTTATAGCAATCAGCCCCAGCATTTT
length: 11; J: TRBJ2-4; V: TRBV14; D: .; size: .; CDR3: CASSQGDIQYF; DNA: TGTGCCAGCAGCCAAGGGGACATTCAGTACTTC
length: 13; J: TRBJ1-2; V: TRBV4-1; D: .; size: once; CDR3: CASSHRDTYGYTF; DNA: TGCGCCAGCAGCCACCGGGACACTTATGGCTACACCTTC
length: 17; J: TRBJ2-5; V: TRBV7-8; D: TRBD2; size: .; CDR3: CASSLTSGGAVSETQYF; DNA: TGTGCCAGCAGCTTGACTAGCGGGGGGGCCGTGTCTGAGACCCAGTACTTC
length: 15; J: TRBJ2-3; V: TRBV25-1; D: .; size: .; CDR3: CASSEVRTSTDTQYF; DNA: TGTGCCAGCAGTGAAGTGAGAACTAGCACAGATACGCAGTATTTT
length: 12; J: TRBJ1-6; V: TRBV28; D: .; size: few; CDR3: CASSLGNSPLHF; DNA: TGTGCCAGCAGTTTGGGGAATTCACCCCTCCACTTT
length: 16; J: TRBJ2-2; V: TRBV5-4; D: .; size: .; CDR3: CASSLPQGGNTGELFF; DNA: TGTGCCAGCAGCTTGCCTCAGGGTGGGAACACCGGGGAGCTGTTTTTT
length: 15; J: TRBJ2-7; V: TRBV6-1; D: .; size: .; CDR3: CASSEEGGSPYEQYF; DNA: TGTGCCAGCAGTGAAGAGGGGGGGTCTCCCTACGAGCAGTACTTC
length: 13; J: TRBJ2-3; V: TRBV27; D: .; size: .; CDR3: CASSHNSADTQYF; DNA: TGTGCCAGCAGTCATAATTCCGCAGATACGCAGTATTTT
length: 13; J: TRBJ1-5; V: TRBV21-1; D: .; size: .; CDR3: CASSKVYGQPQHF; DNA: TGTGCCAGCAGCAAAGTCTATGGACAGCCCCAGCATTTT
length: 16; J: TRBJ1-1; V: TRBV5-4; D: TRBD1; size: medium-sized; CDR3: CASSLEDSQGALEAFF; DNA: TGTGCCAGCAGCTTGGAGGATTCACAGGGGGCCTTAGAAGCTTTCTTT
length: 17; J: TRBJ2-5; V: TRBV6-1; D: TRBD2; size: .; CDR3: CASSESRLAGGWETQYF; DNA: TGTGCCAGCAGTGAAAGCCGACTAGCGGGGGGGTGGGAGACCCAGTACTTC
length: 16; J: TRBJ1-5; V: TRBV6-1; D: .; size: .; CDR3: CASSAFLRDPNQPQHF; DNA: TGTGCCAGCAGTGCCTTTTTAAGGGACCCCAATCAGCCCCAGCATTTT
length: 12; J: TRBJ2-5; V: TRBV2; D: TRBD2; size: .; CDR3: CASTVAGETQYF; DNA: TGTGCCAGCACCGTAGCGGGGGAGACCCAGTACTTC
length: 12; J: TRBJ2-7; V: TRBV11-2; D: .; size: .; CDR3: CASSLGGLGPYF; DNA: TGTGCCAGCAGCTTAGGTGGGTTGGGTCCGTACTTC
length: 14; J: TRBJ1-3; V: TRBV9; D: .; size: few; CDR3: CASSASDAGNTIYF; DNA: TGTGCCAGCAGCGCCAGTGACGCTGGAAACACCATATATTTT
length: 14; J: TRBJ1-5; V: TRBV2; D: .; size: .; CDR3: CASSLGDDGGPQHF; DNA: TGTGCCAGCAGCCTAGGGGACGACGGGGGGCCCCAGCATTTT
length: 14; J: TRBJ1-4; V: TRBV19; D: TRBD1; size: .; CDR3: CASSSGQGDEKLFF; DNA: TGTGCCAGTAGTTCTGGACAGGGGGATGAAAAACTGTTTTTT
length: 14; J: TRBJ1-2; V: TRBV7-9; D: TRBD1; size: .; CDR3: CASSLGDSFYGYTF; DNA: TGTGCCAGCAGCTTGGGGGACAGTTTCTATGGCTACACCTTC
length: 15; J: TRBJ1-1; V: TRBV6-5; D: .; size: .; CDR3: CASSQWSRGNTEAFF; DNA: TGTGCCAGCAGTCAATGGTCCAGGGGGAACACTGAAGCTTTCTTT
length: 14; J: TRBJ2-3; V: TRBV19; D: .; size: .; CDR3: CASSTKTDLGTQYF; DNA: TGTGCCAGTAGTACAAAGACAGATCTCGGTACGCAGTATTTT
length: 14; J: TRBJ1-5; V: TRBV2; D: TRBD1; size: .; CDR3: CASQQGLEYQPQHF; DNA: TGTGCCAGCCAACAGGGGTTGGAGTATCAGCCCCAGCATTTT
length: 14; J: TRBJ1-1; V: TRBV23-1; D: TRBD1; size: .; CDR3: CASSQSGQGDEAFF; DNA: TGCGCCAGCAGTCAATCAGGACAGGGCGATGAAGCTTTCTTT
length: 14; J: TRBJ1-1; V: TRBV28; D: .; size: .; CDR3: CASSLTGTNTEAFF; DNA: TGTGCCAGCAGTTTAACCGGGACCAACACTGAAGCTTTCTTT
length: 16; J: TRBJ1-1; V: TRBV7-9; D: TRBD1; size: .; CDR3: CASSSGQGARDTEAFF; DNA: TGTGCCAGCAGCTCAGGACAGGGGGCGAGGGACACTGAAGCTTTCTTT
length: 13; J: TRBJ1-5; V: TRBV6-1; D: TRBD1; size: few; CDR3: CASDRERIQPQHF; DNA: TGTGCCAGCGACAGGGAAAGGATTCAGCCCCAGCATTTT
length: 14; J: TRBJ2-1; V: TRBV6-4; D: .; size: .; CDR3: CASSDGGGASEQFF; DNA: TGTGCCAGCAGTGACGGAGGGGGGGCAAGCGAGCAGTTCTTC
length: 15; J: TRBJ1-6; V: TRBV28; D: .; size: .; CDR3: CASSPLGPENSPLHF; DNA: TGTGCCAGCAGTCCCCTAGGTCCTGAGAATTCACCCCTCCACTTT
length: 13; J: TRBJ1-1; V: TRBV11-2; D: TRBD1; size: .; CDR3: CASHVGGGTEAFF; DNA: TGTGCCAGCCACGTAGGGGGCGGCACTGAAGCTTTCTTT
length: 14; J: TRBJ1-1; V: TRBV19; D: .; size: medium-sized; CDR3: CASRKAGLNTEAFF; DNA: TGTGCCAGCAGAAAGGCGGGGCTGAACACTGAAGCTTTCTTT
length: 18; J: TRBJ1-3; V: TRBV9; D: .; size: .; CDR3: CASSVAGPKTPSGNTIYF; DNA: TGTGCCAGCAGCGTAGCCGGACCGAAAACGCCCTCTGGAAACACCATATATTTT
length: 15; J: TRBJ2-5; V: TRBV6-1; D: TRBD1; size: few; CDR3: CASSEVGGQGETQYF; DNA: TGTGCCAGCAGTGAAGTAGGTGGACAGGGAGAGACCCAGTACTTC
length: 14; J: TRBJ1-3; V: TRBV27; D: TRBD1; size: .; CDR3: CASSLRQGGNTIYF; DNA: TGTGCCAGCAGTTTACGACAGGGCGGAAACACCATATATTTT
length: 14; J: TRBJ2-5; V: TRBV28; D: TRBD1; size: .; CDR3: CASSFYGTEETQYF; DNA: TGTGCCAGCAGTTTTTATGGGACAGAAGAGACCCAGTACTTC
length: 15; J: TRBJ2-3; V: TRBV4-1; D: .; size: .; CDR3: CASSQLGLSTDTQYF; DNA: TGCGCCAGCAGCCAGTTAGGACTAAGCACAGATACGCAGTATTTT
length: 15; J: TRBJ2-3; V: TRBV11-2; D: .; size: .; CDR3: CASSSWTRPVDTQYF; DNA: TGTGCCAGCAGCTCCTGGACCCGACCGGTAGATACGCAGTATTTT
length: 18; J: TRBJ1-2; V: TRBV5-1; D: .; size: .; CDR3: CASSLNLLRDGSNYGYTF; DNA: TGCGCCAGCAGCTTAAACCTACTCCGGGACGGATCTAACTATGGCTACACCTTC
length: 16; J: TRBJ2-7; V: TRBV4-1; D: TRBD1; size: .; CDR3: CASSQIGGTGGYEQYF; DNA: TGCGCCAGCAGCCAAATCGGCGGGACAGGGGGCTACGAGCAGTACTTC
length: 15; J: TRBJ2-1; V: TRBV7-7; D: TRBD1; size: once; CDR3: CASSLGRGRRGEQFF; DNA: TGTGCCAGCAGCTTAGGCAGGGGGCGCCGAGGTGAGCAGTTCTTC
length: 15; J: TRBJ1-4; V: TRBV6-6; D: TRBD1; size: once; CDR3: CASRDPGQGWGSRFF; DNA: TGTGCCAGCAGGGATCCGGGACAGGGGTGGGGATCTCGTTTTTTT
length: 17; J: TRBJ1-3; V: TRBV6-1; D: TRBD1; size: .; CDR3: CASSEAPGTGYGNTIYF; DNA: TGTGCCAGCAGTGAAGCACCCGGGACAGGGTATGGAAACACCATATATTTT
length: 15; J: TRBJ2-1; V: TRBV9; D: TRBD1; size: .; CDR3: CASSGSTGGYNEQFF; DNA: TGTGCCAGCAGCGGGTCGACAGGGGGCTACAATGAGCAGTTCTTC
length: 16; J: TRBJ1-2; V: TRBV18; D: .; size: .; CDR3: CASSPPQTSKNYGYTF; DNA: TGTGCCAGCTCACCACCCCAGACTAGTAAAAACTATGGCTACACCTTC
length: 14; J: TRBJ2-1; V: TRBV6-4; D: TRBD1; size: .; CDR3: CASRVGQGADEQFF; DNA: TGTGCCAGCAGGGTGGGACAGGGGGCAGATGAGCAGTTCTTC
length: 15; J: TRBJ2-5; V: TRBV7-9; D: .; size: few; CDR3: CASSLMKTRGWAQYF; DNA: TGTGCCAGCAGCCTAATGAAGACTAGGGGATGGGCCCAGTACTTC
length: 18; J: TRBJ1-1; V: TRBV5-1; D: TRBD1; size: few; CDR3: CASSLTSWDSVTNTEAFF; DNA: TGCGCCAGCAGCTTGACAAGTTGGGACAGCGTGACCAACACTGAAGCTTTCTTT
length: 14; J: TRBJ2-3; V: TRBV9; D: TRBD2; size: .; CDR3: CASSPGLATDTQYF; DNA: TGTGCCAGCAGCCCCGGACTAGCGACAGATACGCAGTATTTT
length: 16; J: TRBJ2-1; V: TRBV4-1; D: TRBD2; size: .; CDR3: CASVQSLAGPYNEQFF; DNA: TGCGCCAGCGTCCAAAGTCTAGCGGGTCCCTACAATGAGCAGTTCTTC
length: 15; J: TRBJ2-2; V: TRBV11-2; D: .; size: .; CDR3: CASSSNPYGTGELFF; DNA: TGTGCCAGCAGCTCCAACCCTTATGGCACCGGGGAGCTGTTTTTT
length: 14; J: TRBJ2-7; V: TRBV2; D: .; size: .; CDR3: CASSERDFSYEQYF; DNA: TGTGCCAGCAGTGAACGAGACTTCTCCTACGAGCAGTACTTC